The 21 T cell receptor beta chains presented below share a single source sample, sequenced in a study of T cell responses to AZD1222 COVID-19 vaccine. The assay was immunoSEQ multiplex PCR, and TCRdb's table has in-frame clones only and misses some. The table has tens of thousands of clones, over 85% seen once; the top ten hold around 4%. The specimen comprised peripheral blood, sampled on day 0 of AZD1222 vaccination. These receptors originate from an adult in good health.

About this clone: The junction differs from germline at one of its ends, possibly a read error. CDR3 nucleotide sequence: TGTGCCAGCAGCTCTAACATTGAAGCTTTCTTT. It yields the protein CASSSNIEAFF. The V gene is TRBV13, the J gene TRBJ1-1; D not certain. This CDR3 contains 11 residues. Germline V gives CDR1 PRHDT, CDR2 FYEKMQ (reference sequence).

CDR3: CSVGAGFSTKNIQYF. Here the CDR3 DNA reads TGCAGCGTTGGGGCAGGGTTTAGTACCAAAAACATTCAGTACTTC. This chain connects TRBV29-1 to TRBJ2-4; a weak D match, TRBD1 (5 bases). The germline CDR1 and CDR2 sequences are SQVTM and ANQGSEA. The CDR3 is 15 residues long. V gave up 4 bases and J gave up 2 bases, with 15 bases separating them.

The chain is built from TRBV12-3 or TRBV12-4 and TRBJ1-4; unclear D gene. Trimming removed 3 bases from V and 6 bases from J, with 8 bases in between. The CDR3 is 13 residues long. CDR3 nucleotide sequence: TGTGCCAGCAGTTTGGTCGACGATGAAAAACTGTTTTTT. Translation: CASSLVDDEKLFF.

This CDR3 is CASSSGATNEKLFF. The CDR3 coding sequence is TGCGCCAGCAGCTCGGGTGCAACTAATGAAAAACTGTTTTTT. The chain links TRBV5-1 to TRBJ1-4; D gene uncertain. Germline CDR1 SGHRS, CDR2 YFSETQ. The V end was cut by 3 bases, the J end by 0 bases, with 6 bases between. The CDR3 has 14 residues.

The rearrangement uses TRBV6-5 and TRBJ2-1, with no clear D. Germline CDR1 reads MNHEY; CDR2 reads SVGAGI. Trimming took off 2 bases at V and 6 bases at J, with 2 bases between the two ends. The CDR3 totals 11 residues. CDR3 amino acids: CASSYGNEQFF. The DNA for the CDR3 is TGTGCCAGCAGTTACGGCAATGAGCAGTTCTTC.

The chain employs TRBV6-2 or TRBV6-3 and TRBJ1-1; 8 bases agree with TRBD1. The CDR3 has 16 amino acids. The germline V gene has CDR1 MNHEY and CDR2 SVGEGT. Trimming took 0 bases from V and 6 from J; bases not matched to a gene: 9. CDR3 bases: TGTGCCAGCAGTTACTCGAAGGTGACAGGGGTTGCTGAAGCTTTCTTT. Its protein product is CASSYSKVTGVAEAFF.

The chain uses TRBV4-2 and TRBJ2-1; 11 bases map to TRBD2. V lost 2 bases, J lost 5 bases, and 5 bases stayed unmatched. The CDR3 extends over 16 amino acids. The germline V gene has CDR1 LGHNA and CDR2 YNFKEQ. In DNA, the CDR3 is TGTGCCAGCAGCCAAAACCGACTAGCGGGAAACAATGAGCAGTTCTTC. Its protein is CASSQNRLAGNNEQFF.

CDR3 DNA sequence: TGTGCCAGCAGCCCTGGGACACGGGGGAGCTATGGCTACACCTTC. Translation: CASSPGTRGSYGYTF. The V gene is TRBV5-8, the J gene TRBJ1-2; D perhaps matches TRBD1 (6 bases). The germline V gene has CDR1 SGHTS and CDR2 YDEGEE. Trimming took 4 bases from V and 4 from J, leaving 17 bases between them. The CDR3 covers 15 residues.

The chain recombines TRBV7-8 with TRBJ1-5; TRBD1 might be the D (6 bases). The V and J ends lost 1 base and 2 bases respectively, with 24 bases between them. Germline V lookup: CDR1 SGHVS, CDR2 FQNEAQ. The CDR3 extends over 20 amino acids. CDR3 in DNA: TGTGCCAGCAGCTTAGGTGCTGGGGGCTGGGGGGGGTTTGGCAATCAGCCCCAGCATTTT. It specifies CASSLGAGGWGGFGNQPQHF.

The chain uses TRBV5-5 and TRBJ1-6; unclear D gene. Germline V gene data show CDR1 as SGHKS and CDR2 as YYEKEE (reference sequence). V shed 0 bases and J shed 14 bases, with 12 bases lying between them. The CDR3 spans 13 residues. The DNA for the CDR3 is TGTGCCAGCAGCTTGGTTCCTTATAAGGCCCTCCACTTT. This translates into CASSLVPYKALHF.

The chain couples TRBV5-6 to TRBJ2-7, with TRBD2 matching over 8 bases. V shed 7 bases, J shed 3 bases, and the junction held 15 bases outside the gene matches. This CDR3 contains 16 residues. CDR1 and CDR2 from the germline V gene are SGHDT and YYEEEE. CDR3 loop: CASLPGSRGGIYEQYF. The CDR3 bases are TGTGCCAGCCTTCCCGGTAGTCGGGGGGGCATCTACGAGCAGTACTTC.

This sequence joins TRBV11-3 and TRBJ2-7; the D gene is possibly TRBD1 (7 bases). Trimming took off 2 bases at V and 4 bases at J, with 18 bases between the two ends. The CDR3 totals 16 residues. Germline values: CDR1 SGHNT, CDR2 YENEEA. DNA of the CDR3: TGTGCCAGCAGCTTATATGGGGGAGGACAGGCATACGAGCAGTACTTC. Its translation: CASSLYGGGQAYEQYF.

The gene calls are TRBV6-5 and TRBJ1-6, with D perhaps TRBD1 (5 bases). The CDR3 loop spans 12 amino acids. Germline V gene data show CDR1 as MNHEY and CDR2 as SVGAGI. Trimming took 5 bases from V and 8 from J, leaving 7 bases between them. The CDR3 sequence: CASSRQYSPLHF. Here the CDR3 DNA reads TGTGCCAGCAGTCGACAGTATTCACCCCTCCACTTT.

V usage is TRBV3-1 (or the pseudogene TRBV3-2) and J usage is TRBJ2-7; the match to TRBD1 covers 9 bases. Germline CDR1 is LGHDT and CDR2 is YNNKEL (reference sequence). This CDR3 is built from 17 residues. V gave up 5 bases and J gave up 4 bases; unmatched junction bases: 15. The CDR3 coding sequence is TGTGCCAGCAGCAGCCTAGCCACGGGACAGGGCCCGTACGAGCAGTACTTC. Its protein product is CASSSLATGQGPYEQYF.

This chain uses TRBV5-4 with TRBJ2-1; D is undetermined. The germline V gene encodes CDR1 SGHNT and CDR2 YYREEE (reference sequence). There are 12 residues in the CDR3. The V and J ends lost 2 bases and 8 bases respectively, with 8 bases between them. Here the CDR3 reads CASSFERDEQFF. The CDR3 nucleotides are TGTGCCAGCAGCTTTGAACGGGATGAGCAGTTCTTC.

The sample holds a few counts of this clone. This sequence joins TRBV11-2 and TRBJ1-1; D is possibly TRBD1 (5 bases). CDR3 length equals 14 residues. V lost 3 bases and J 5 bases, leaving 13 bases between the germline ends. Germline CDR1 is SGHAT and CDR2 is FQNNGV. The CDR3 DNA is TGTGCCAGCAGCTTTGAAGGGACGAGGACTGAAGCTTTCTTT. As protein: CASSFEGTRTEAFF.

This chain uses TRBV6-5 with TRBJ1-2; D ambiguous. The CDR3 is 15 amino acids. V was shortened by 8 bases and J by 2 bases, with 18 bases between the two germline ends. Germline V gives CDR1 MNHEY, CDR2 SVGAGI. The CDR3 reads CASRADRASNYGYTF. The CDR3 nucleotides are TGTGCCAGCCGGGCAGACCGGGCCTCAAACTATGGCTACACCTTC.

J is TRBJ1-4 and V is TRBV19, with 7 bases that match TRBD1. CDR1 LNHDA and CDR2 SQIVND come from the germline V gene (reference sequence). This CDR3 is built from 15 residues. Trimming at V came to 6 bases and at J to 0 bases, leaving 4 bases not matched to a gene. In nucleotides, the CDR3 is TGTGCCAGTAGCCCAGGACAGGCAACTAATGAAAAACTGTTTTTT. Translation gives CASSPGQATNEKLFF.

V is TRBV21-1 and J is TRBJ1-1; TRBD1 reflects the table's D call only, with no check against the DNA. TRBV21-1 is designated a pseudogene. The CDR3 runs 14 residues. CDR3 residues: CASSKARRRTEAFF. CDR3 DNA sequence: TGTGCCAGCAGCAAAGCGCGCAGGCGCACTGAAGCTTTCTTT.

CDR3 sequence reads: CASSLARGDTEAFF. DNA of the CDR3: TGTGCCAGCAGCTTAGCGCGGGGGGACACTGAAGCTTTCTTT. The rearrangement joins TRBV7-2 to TRBJ1-1, with D possibly TRBD1 on 5 matching bases. The V gene lost 0 bases and the J gene lost 3 bases, with 8 bases spanning the gap. This CDR3 spans 14 amino acids. CDR1 SGHTA and CDR2 FQGNSA come from the germline V gene.

The V call is TRBV3-1 (or the pseudogene TRBV3-2), the J call TRBJ1-3, with unresolved D. The CDR3 is 14 residues long. The V gene's germline CDR1 is LGHDT and CDR2 YNNKEL (reference sequence). The V end lost 4 bases, the J end lost 0 bases, and 7 bases lay between the germline ends. The DNA for the CDR3 is TGTGCCAGCAGCCCAGAGAACTCTGGAAACACCATATATTTT. Translating it yields CASSPENSGNTIYF.